Listed here are 29 T cell receptor beta chains from one sample, sequenced in a study of cytomegalovirus exposure and HLA in healthy donors. This PCR relied on a set of 60 Vbeta primers and 13 Jbeta primers. Using immunoSEQ multiplex PCR, the repertoire was profiled, and TCRdb retains in-frame clones only, with some absent. The sample records roughly 100,000 clones, 73% being singletons. Sequencing input: PBMCs. These receptors all come from a man aged 35 to 55 in good health and CMV-seronegative.

This sequence joins TRBV5-1 and TRBJ2-2; 7 bases are shared with TRBD2. Germline V lookup: CDR1 SGHRS, CDR2 YFSETQ. The CDR3 is 16 residues long. V shed 3 bases, J shed 4 bases, and the junction held 9 bases outside the gene matches. CDR3 nucleotide sequence: TGCGCCAGCAGCTCTGTACTAGCGACGAGCACCGGGGAGCTGTTTTTT. Its translation: CASSSVLATSTGELFF.

The rearrangement uses TRBV7-2 and TRBJ1-5; the match to TRBD1 covers 8 bases. The germline V gene encodes CDR1 SGHTA and CDR2 FQGNSA. J lost 3 bases, V lost 1 base, and 2 bases had no gene match. The CDR3 runs to 15 residues. This chain's CDR3 is CASSLGTGNNQPQHF. For the CDR3, the DNA is TGTGCCAGCAGCTTAGGGACAGGGAACAATCAGCCCCAGCATTTT.

This sequence joins TRBV5-1 and TRBJ1-2; 9 bases line up with TRBD1. V gave up 2 bases and J gave up 4 bases; unmatched junction bases: 3. Per the germline V gene, CDR1 is SGHRS and CDR2 is YFSETQ. The CDR3 loop spans 14 amino acids. CDR3 bases: TGCGCCAGCAGCTTACAGGGGGCTGTCTATGGCTACACCTTC. Protein product: CASSLQGAVYGYTF. Full variable domain (remainder filled in from reference TRBV5-1 and TRBJ1-2): KAGVTQTPRYLIKTRGQQVTLSCSPISGHRSVSWYQQTPGQGLQFLFEYFSETQRNKGNFPGRFSGRQFSNSRSEMNVSTLELGDSALYLCASSLQGAVYGYTFGSGTRLTVV.

The CDR3 region has the DNA TGTGCCAGTAGTGTACAGGTTGGAGAAAAACTGTTTTTT. Translation gives CASSVQVGEKLFF. J is TRBJ1-4 and V is TRBV19, with D perhaps matching TRBD1 (5 bases). Germline V gives CDR1 LNHDA, CDR2 SQIVND (reference sequence). CDR3 length: 13 amino acids. The V gene lost 5 bases and the J gene lost 8 bases, with 12 bases spanning the gap.

CDR3 sequence (DNA): TGCGCCAGCAGCTGGATAGCGGGGGGTCTCGAGCAGTACTTC. The encoded protein is CASSWIAGGLEQYF. The chain employs TRBV5-1 and TRBJ2-7; 10 nucleotides match TRBD2. CDR1 and CDR2 (germline): SGHRS, YFSETQ. This CDR3 is 14 amino acids long. The trim removed 3 bases at V and 6 bases at J, leaving 6 bases unmatched.

This chain joins TRBV4-1 and TRBJ2-3, with D hard to call. Germline values: CDR1 MGHRA, CDR2 YSYEKL. V lost 2 bases, J lost 6 bases, and 12 bases lay in between. The CDR3 loop spans 14 amino acids. The CDR3 nucleotides are TGCGCCAGCAGCCAATCCCCTAGTCAGGATACGCAGTATTTT. This gives the protein CASSQSPSQDTQYF.

V and J are TRBV28 and TRBJ2-7; the D gene is possibly TRBD2 (5 bases). CDR1 MDHEN and CDR2 SYDVKM come from the germline V gene. The V end was cut by 3 bases, the J end by 3 bases, with 18 bases between. The CDR3 has 16 residues. This CDR3 reads CASSFGIGQAYYEQYF. The CDR3 DNA reads as TGTGCCAGCAGTTTCGGGATCGGGCAGGCCTACTACGAGCAGTACTTC.

This sequence joins TRBV5-6 and TRBJ1-2; tentative D call: TRBD1 (5 bases). Trimming shortened V by 9 bases and J by 0 bases, and 12 bases separated the two germline ends. Germline V gene sequence: CDR1 SGHDT, CDR2 YYEEEE. CDR3 length: 13 residues. The CDR3 reads CATTGGANYGYTF. CDR3 DNA: TGTGCCACTACAGGTGGAGCTAACTATGGCTACACCTTC.

The chain couples TRBV10-3 to TRBJ2-1; 10 bases align to TRBD1. The V gene end was trimmed by 8 bases and the J gene end by 7 bases; junction bases not matched to a gene: 8. The CDR3 sequence is 14 residues long. Germline V gene lookup returns CDR1 ENHRY and CDR2 SYGVKD. DNA of the CDR3: TGTGCCATCTCGACAGGGGGCAACGGGAATGAGCAGTTCTTC. It encodes CAISTGGNGNEQFF.

This clone has only a few counts. The chain uses TRBV30 and TRBJ2-5, with 7 positions matching TRBD2. Trimming took 5 bases from V and 11 from J; bases not matched to a gene: 11. This CDR3 comprises 12 residues. The germline gives CDR1 GTSNPN, CDR2 SVGIG (reference sequence). CDR3 DNA sequence: TGTGCCTGGGAGGCAATAGGGAGGGAGCAGTACTTC. This sequence encodes CAWEAIGREQYF.

This clone was counted a few times. The V and J genes are TRBV7-2 and TRBJ2-1; a weak D match, TRBD2 (7 bases). Per the germline V gene, CDR1 is SGHTA and CDR2 is FQGNSA. Trimming stripped 2 bases from V and 5 bases from J, with 13 bases between. CDR3 length: 15 residues. For the CDR3, the DNA is TGTGCCAGCAGCTTATTCAGGGGAGGGGACAATGAGCAGTTCTTC. This sequence encodes CASSLFRGGDNEQFF.

The chain carries TRBV5-4 and TRBJ2-4; 10 bases are a match to TRBD1. CDR3 size: 15 residues. Germline V gene data show CDR1 as SGHNT and CDR2 as YYREEE (reference sequence). V lost 0 bases and J lost 5; bases outside the gene matches: 2. CDR3 coding DNA: TGTGCCAGCAGCTTGGCCGGGACAGGGGAAAACATTCAGTACTTC. Translating gives CASSLAGTGENIQYF.

The genes are TRBV4-1 and TRBJ2-5; 9 nucleotides agree with TRBD2. The trim removed 0 bases at V and 5 bases at J, leaving 10 bases unmatched. CDR1 and CDR2 (germline): MGHRA, YSYEKL. The CDR3 has 17 amino acids. In DNA, the CDR3 is TGCGCCAGCAGCCAAGATCGCAGGCGGGGGGGCGTGGAGACCCAGTACTTC. It is translated as CASSQDRRRGGVETQYF.

This rearrangement joins TRBV30 to TRBJ2-6, with 9 positions matching TRBD2. The germline CDR1 and CDR2 sequences are GTSNPN and SVGIG (reference sequence). With 1 base clipped from V and 0 bases from J, the junction kept 7 bases outside the gene matches. This CDR3 has 18 amino acids. The CDR3 DNA is TGTGCCTGGAGTGACATAGCGGGGGACTACTCTGGGGCCAACGTCCTGACTTTC. Translating it yields CAWSDIAGDYSGANVLTF.

The rearrangement joins TRBV15 to TRBJ2-7; TRBD1 matches 9 bases. There are 15 residues in the CDR3. Germline lookup yields CDR1 LNHNV and CDR2 YYDKDF (reference sequence). Unmatched junction bases numbered 10, after V lost 5 bases and J lost 5 bases. CDR3 sequence (DNA): TGTGCCACCAGCGAATGGGACAGGGACAGGGACGAGCAGTACTTC. Amino acids: CATSEWDRDRDEQYF.

This chain links TRBV4-3 with TRBJ2-5, with D maybe TRBD2 (7 bases). The CDR3 has 19 amino acids. The V end was cut by 1 base, the J end by 4 bases, with 25 bases between. The germline CDR1 and CDR2 sequences are LGHNA and YSLEER. The CDR3 DNA sequence: TGCGCCAGCAGCCAAGGGGTCGGGGGGCTTAATTTGGCCCCAGAGACCCAGTACTTC. Its translation: CASSQGVGGLNLAPETQYF.

This chain links TRBV5-1 with TRBJ2-2; weak D call: TRBD1 (6 bases). Trimming left V 0 bases short and J 5 bases short, with 8 bases between. The CDR3 is made up of 14 amino acids. CDR1 is SGHRS and CDR2 is YFSETQ in the germline V gene. The CDR3 sequence is CASSLAGVTGELFF. In DNA, the CDR3 is TGCGCCAGCAGCTTGGCAGGGGTAACCGGGGAGCTGTTTTTT.

This clone has at least ten counts. CDR3 nucleotides: TGTGCCACCTCTCGGACAGGAAGCACAGATACGCAGTATTTT. Protein sequence: CATSRTGSTDTQYF. The chain has TRBV6-5 and TRBJ2-3; 7 bases fit TRBD1. The V and J ends lost 10 bases and 0 bases, in that order; junction bases with no gene match: 7. In germline, CDR1 is MNHEY, CDR2 SVGAGI. This CDR3 contains 14 residues.

The chain joins TRBV6-6 to TRBJ2-3, with 12 bases fitting TRBD2. Germline assignment: CDR1 MNHNY and CDR2 SVGAGI (reference sequence). The J segment lost 1 base and the V segment lost 7 bases, leaving 6 bases of the junction unmatched. The CDR3 consists of 16 residues. CDR3 DNA: TGTGCCAGCACTGGCCTAGCGGGGGGGCGCACAGATACGCAGTATTTT. Translated: CASTGLAGGRTDTQYF.

This chain joins TRBV5-6 and TRBJ2-1, with D possibly being TRBD2 (6 bases). The germline gives CDR1 SGHDT, CDR2 YYEEEE. V lost 7 bases, J lost 2 bases, and 19 bases lay in between. The CDR3 consists of 16 residues. The CDR3 loop reads CASRQRRELTYNEQFF. CDR3 DNA sequence: TGTGCCAGCCGTCAGAGGCGGGAACTAACCTACAATGAGCAGTTCTTC. The full variable domain, rest sourced from reference TRBV5-6 and TRBJ2-1, is DAGVTQSPTHLIKTRGQQVTLRCSPKSGHDTVSWYQQALGQGPQFIFQYYEEEERQRGNFPDRFSGHQFPNYSSELNVNALLLGDSALYLCASRQRRELTYNEQFFGPGTRLTVL.

The V gene is TRBV6-1, the J gene TRBJ1-5; a weak D match, TRBD1 (6 bases). Germline lookup yields CDR1 MNHNS and CDR2 SASEGT. The V gene lost 7 bases and the J gene lost 5 bases, with 15 bases spanning the gap. This CDR3 is built from 14 residues. CDR3: CASTGQGSHQPQHF. The CDR3 DNA reads as TGTGCCAGCACAGGTCAGGGGTCGCATCAGCCCCAGCATTTT.

The chain combines TRBV2 with TRBJ1-1, with TRBD1 matching 7 bases. The trim removed 6 bases at V and 4 bases at J, leaving 8 bases unmatched. Germline V gene sequence: CDR1 SNHLY, CDR2 FYNNEI. The CDR3 is 14 residues long. In DNA, the CDR3 is TGTGCCAGCAGCCGACAGGGAGGAAGCACTGAAGCTTTCTTT. Residues: CASSRQGGSTEAFF.

The chain employs TRBV7-3 and TRBJ2-3, with TRBD2 matching 9 bases. The CDR3 contains 17 residues. The germline CDR1 and CDR2 sequences are SGHTA and FQGTGA. Trimming removed 5 bases from V and 5 bases from J; junction bases left unmatched: 14. The CDR3 loop is CASSPGVAGGHKDTQYF. CDR3 bases: TGTGCCAGCAGCCCGGGAGTGGCGGGGGGGCATAAAGATACGCAGTATTTT. Supplemented by reference TRBV7-3 and TRBJ2-3, the full variable domain reads GAGVSQTPSNKVTEKGKYVELRCDPISGHTALYWYRQSLGQGPEFLIYFQGTGAADDSGLPNDRFFAVRPEGSVSTLKIQRTERGDSAVYLCASSPGVAGGHKDTQYFGPGTRLTVL.

This chain links TRBV4-1 with TRBJ2-7; the D gene is possibly TRBD2 (5 bases). The germline V gene encodes CDR1 MGHRA and CDR2 YSYEKL. Trimming took 8 bases from V and 3 from J, leaving 14 bases between them. The CDR3 sequence is 13 residues long. This chain's CDR3 is CASARVVSYEQYF. As DNA, the CDR3 is TGCGCCAGCGCGCGGGTCGTTAGCTACGAGCAGTACTTC.

The chain links TRBV4-2 to TRBJ2-2; TRBD2 aligns across 12 bases. V dropped 6 bases and J dropped 6; count of bases not matched to a gene: 5. Germline V CDR1 and CDR2: LGHNA, YNFKEQ. The CDR3 length is 15 residues. CDR3 bases: TGTGCCAGCAGTTCTACTAGCGGGGGGCCCGGGGAGCTGTTTTTT. This translates into CASSSTSGGPGELFF.

This clone was counted a few times. The chain has TRBV7-2 and TRBJ1-1, with 8 bases that match TRBD1. This CDR3 is 14 amino acids long. The junction had 7 bases not matched to a gene; V was cut back by 6 bases and J by 4 bases. CDR1 is SGHTA and CDR2 is FQGNSA in the germline V gene. The DNA of the CDR3 is TGTGCCAGCAGTCGCACAGGGGGAGGCACTGAAGCTTTCTTT. It codes for CASSRTGGGTEAFF.

The chain has TRBV7-9 and TRBJ1-1; D remains ambiguous. Germline V CDR1 and CDR2: SEHNR, FQNEAQ (reference sequence). V was shortened by 2 bases and J by 5 bases, with 15 bases between the two germline ends. The CDR3 consists of 15 residues. The CDR3 protein is CASSLKNPSLTEAFF. The DNA for the CDR3 is TGTGCCAGCAGCTTAAAGAATCCTAGCCTGACTGAAGCTTTCTTT.

The sample holds a few counts of this clone. V and J are TRBV5-6 and TRBJ1-3, with 9 bases identical to TRBD1. CDR3 length equals 17 residues. Germline V CDR1 and CDR2: SGHDT, YYEEEE. Trimming took 2 bases from V and 0 from J; bases not matched to a gene: 6. The CDR3 nucleotides read TGTGCCAGCAGCTTCGGAAGGACAGGGGTCTCTGGAAACACCATATATTTT. It codes for CASSFGRTGVSGNTIYF.

A note on this clone: This sample includes further DNA sequences coding for the same CDR3. The chain uses TRBV5-1 and TRBJ1-2; D ambiguous. Per germline, CDR1 SGHRS and CDR2 YFSETQ. Trimming pared 0 bases from V and 3 bases from J, leaving 6 bases between. This CDR3 is built from 13 residues. This CDR3 reads CASSLETHYGYTF. The CDR3 nucleotides are TGCGCCAGCAGCTTGGAAACACACTATGGCTACACCTTC.